A single sample gave rise to the 5 T cell receptor beta chains below, sequenced in a study of shared clonotypes between healthy human individuals (dated by TCRdb to the early 2020s). The library was made by the immunoSEQ multiplex PCR assay. TCRdb provides this immuneACCESS table in a form limited to in-frame rearrangements. Some clones are lacking; in checked studies, under half of them reflect an unresolved V gene, and why the rest are absent is not known. Counted in this sample were about 520,000 clones; approximately 82% of them appeared once. About 11% of the sample comes from the top ten. Sequencing used PBMCs. These receptors were taken from a woman aged 40-49 years in good health. Some clones in this sample may be carry-over from other donors' samples.

This sequence joins TRBV28 and TRBJ2-3, with 11 bases that match TRBD2. Per the germline V gene, CDR1 is MDHEN and CDR2 is SYDVKM. With 8 bases clipped from V and 2 bases from J, the junction kept 6 bases outside the gene matches. The CDR3 totals 15 residues. The CDR3 spells CASGSSGRTTDTQYF. In DNA form, the CDR3 reads TGTGCCAGCGGTTCTAGCGGGAGGACCACAGATACGCAGTATTTT.

This clone was counted a single time. The J gene is TRBJ2-5, the V gene TRBV5-4, with D perhaps assigned TRBD1 or TRBD2 (5 bases each). The CDR3 consists of 13 residues. Germline lookup yields CDR1 SGHNT and CDR2 YYREEE (reference sequence). Deletions cut 0 bases from V and 12 bases from J, with 15 bases between. The CDR3 bases are TGTGCCAGCAGCTTGGTGGGGACCCCCGGGGAGTACTTC. Residues: CASSLVGTPGEYF.

J is TRBJ2-5 and V is TRBV5-4; D is unclear. V gave up 5 bases and J gave up 4 bases, with 6 bases separating them. This CDR3 is built from 11 residues. Germline V gives CDR1 SGHNT, CDR2 YYREEE (reference sequence). The DNA for the CDR3 is TGTGCCAGCAGGGTTGGAGAGACCCAGTACTTC. Its translation: CASRVGETQYF.

The rearrangement links TRBV13 to TRBJ1-1; D is undetermined. This CDR3 is built from 11 residues. CDR1 is PRHDT and CDR2 is FYEKMQ in the germline V gene (reference sequence). Trimming shortened V by 7 bases and J by 8 bases, and 11 bases separated the two germline ends. This chain's CDR3 is CASTFRGEAFF. CDR3 nucleotides: TGTGCCAGCACCTTCCGCGGAGAAGCTTTCTTT. Together with reference TRBV13 and TRBJ1-1, the CDR3 gives the full variable domain: AAGVIQSPRHLIKEKRETATLKCYPIPRHDTVYWYQQGPGQDPQFLISFYEKMQSDKGSIPDRFSAQQFSDYHSELNMSSLELGDSALYFCASTFRGEAFFGQGTRLTVV.

The V call is TRBV4-2, the J call TRBJ1-2; TRBD1 aligns across 10 bases. The V gene's germline CDR1 is LGHNA and CDR2 YNFKEQ. With V trimmed by 7 bases and J by 4 bases, 6 bases remained unmatched. The CDR3 extends over 14 amino acids. In DNA, the CDR3 is TGTGCCAGCAACCATCGGGACAGGGGCTATGGCTACACCTTC. Translation gives CASNHRDRGYGYTF.